The 16 T cell receptor beta chains below come from one sample, sequenced in a study of blood T cell repertoires in COVID-19. Measured with immunoSEQ multiplex PCR; TCRdb has only the in-frame clones, and not every one. This sample has roughly 410,000 clones, with around 91% found just once. What was sequenced was peripheral blood. The receptors here all came from a middle-aged woman with COVID-19, enrolled during active disease.

The rearrangement joins TRBV9 to TRBJ2-7; 9 bases are shared with TRBD1. The V gene's germline CDR1 is SGDLS and CDR2 YYNGEE. With V trimmed by 4 bases and J by 1 base, 3 bases remained unmatched. CDR3 length: 14 residues. The CDR3 reads CASSTGQGSYEQYF. In nucleotides, the CDR3 is TGTGCCAGCAGCACCGGACAGGGGTCCTACGAGCAGTACTTC.

J is TRBJ1-1 and V is TRBV9; TRBD1 is a possible D gene (6 bases). V shed 3 bases and J shed 5 bases, with 11 bases lying between them. Germline V gives CDR1 SGDLS, CDR2 YYNGEE. The CDR3 covers 13 residues. The CDR3 is CASSDQGMTEAFF. The CDR3 DNA sequence: TGTGCCAGCAGCGACCAGGGGATGACTGAAGCTTTCTTT.

The chain recombines TRBV7-3 with TRBJ2-5; 8 bases are shared with TRBD1. The CDR3 extends over 14 amino acids. CDR1 SGHTA and CDR2 FQGTGA come from the germline V gene. J was trimmed by 3 bases and V by 5 bases; bases with no gene match: 5. CDR3 DNA: TGTGCCAGCAGCCAGACAGGGGTGGAAGAGACCCAGTACTTC. Protein product: CASSQTGVEETQYF.

V gene TRBV10-3 combines with J gene TRBJ1-1, with 7 bases identical to TRBD1. Germline assignment: CDR1 ENHRY and CDR2 SYGVKD. There are 13 residues in the CDR3. Trimming removed 8 bases from V and 0 bases from J; junction bases left unmatched: 3. In DNA form, the CDR3 reads TGTGCCATCGGGGACAGCATGAACACTGAAGCTTTCTTT. It encodes CAIGDSMNTEAFF.

The chain's CDR3 is CASSYSRTSGGDEQYF. In DNA form, the CDR3 reads TGTGCCAGCAGTTACTCCAGGACTAGCGGGGGAGACGAGCAGTACTTC. This chain links TRBV6-2 or TRBV6-3 with TRBJ2-7; 13 bases agree with TRBD2. The CDR3 has 16 residues. J gave up 5 bases and V 0 bases, and 4 bases lay outside the gene matches. The germline gives CDR1 MNHEY, CDR2 SVGEGT.

The V gene is TRBV11-2, the J gene TRBJ2-7; TRBD2 might be the D (6 bases). Germline CDR1 reads SGHAT; CDR2 reads FQNNGV. Trimming removed 5 bases from V and 1 base from J, with 12 bases in between. The CDR3 is 14 amino acids. The CDR3 spells CASSETRGSYEQYF. The CDR3 region has the DNA TGTGCCAGCAGCGAAACACGGGGGTCCTACGAGCAGTACTTC.

With regard to this clone: The junction differs from germline at one of its ends, possibly a read error. The V and J genes are TRBV7-6 and TRBJ1-3, with 9 bases matching TRBD1. Germline values: CDR1 SGHVS, CDR2 FNYEAQ. This CDR3 comprises 15 residues. The chain's CDR3 is CASSLGQGPGNTIYF. The CDR3 region has the DNA TGTGCCAGCAGTTTAGGACAGGGGCCTGGAAACACCATATATTTT.

This sequence joins TRBV6-1 and TRBJ1-5; D is uncertain. Germline CDR1 reads MNHNS; CDR2 reads SASEGT. This CDR3 comprises 12 residues. V lost 3 bases, J lost 5 bases, and 5 bases lay in between. The CDR3 protein is CASSERDQPQHF. As DNA, the CDR3 is TGTGCCAGCAGTGAGAGAGATCAGCCCCAGCATTTT.

The chain is built from TRBV12-3 or TRBV12-4 and TRBJ1-2; D is uncertain. This CDR3 is 11 amino acids long. V lost 6 bases to trimming and J lost 10 bases, with 12 bases between them. In DNA, the CDR3 is TGTGCCAGCAGCCACAAGCTAGACTACACCTTC. Its translation is CASSHKLDYTF.

This clone was picked up a small number of times. The CDR3 is CASTKGLQNTEAFF. The CDR3 bases are TGTGCCAGCACGAAAGGACTGCAGAACACTGAAGCTTTCTTT. The V gene is TRBV28, the J gene TRBJ1-1, with D unclear. The V end lost 7 bases, the J end lost 1 base, and 13 bases lay between the germline ends. The CDR3 has 14 residues. CDR1 and CDR2 from the germline V gene are MDHEN and SYDVKM.

V and J are TRBV5-4 and TRBJ2-3; 9 bases agree with TRBD1. Germline V gives CDR1 SGHNT, CDR2 YYREEE (reference sequence). The CDR3 loop spans 15 amino acids. The ends lost 4 bases at V and 4 bases at J; junction bases unmatched: 7. Here the CDR3 DNA reads TGTGCCAGCAGCCCTGACAGGGGGTGGGCAGATACGCAGTATTTT. Translation gives CASSPDRGWADTQYF.

Comment on this clone: Other DNA sequences in the sample encode the same CDR3. The rearrangement uses TRBV6-5 and TRBJ1-2; 7 bases map to TRBD1. In germline, CDR1 is MNHEY, CDR2 SVGAGI. The CDR3 spans 12 residues. V gave up 6 bases and J gave up 4 bases; unmatched junction bases: 2. The CDR3 region has the DNA TGTGCCAGCAGCCGGACAGGCTATGGCTACACCTTC. It translates to CASSRTGYGYTF.

The V call is TRBV7-2, the J call TRBJ1-2; TRBD1 matches at 7 bases. Germline CDR1 and CDR2: SGHTA and FQGNSA. After removal of 5 bases from V and 2 bases from J, the junction contained 2 bases not matched to a gene. The CDR3 contains 13 residues. The CDR3 sequence is CASSVDRNYGYTF. In DNA, the CDR3 is TGTGCCAGCAGCGTGGACAGGAACTATGGCTACACCTTC.

This sequence joins TRBV7-9 and TRBJ1-2; no definite D call. The ends were cut back, 1 base at V and 1 base at J, with 13 bases in the middle. The CDR3 sequence is 16 residues long. Looked up from germline, CDR1 is SEHNR and CDR2 is FQNEAQ (reference sequence). The CDR3 here is CASSLVPEGSNYGYTF. The CDR3 region has the DNA TGTGCCAGCAGCTTAGTACCAGAGGGTAGTAACTATGGCTACACCTTC.

The rearrangement links TRBV6-2 or TRBV6-3 to TRBJ1-1; 7 bases fit TRBD1. The CDR3 consists of 14 residues. In germline, CDR1 is MNHEY, CDR2 SVGEGT. Trimming removed 2 bases from V and 7 bases from J; junction bases left unmatched: 7. The CDR3 DNA is TGTGCCAGCAGTTACCTTCAGACAGGGCATGAAGCTTTCTTT. As protein: CASSYLQTGHEAFF.

To note about this clone: This sample includes further DNA sequences coding for the same CDR3. V and J are TRBV28 and TRBJ2-3; TRBD1 might be the D (5 bases). The CDR3 runs to 15 residues. Trimming took off 3 bases at V and 3 bases at J, with 13 bases between the two ends. Germline-derived CDR1 and CDR2 are MDHEN and SYDVKM. The CDR3 here is CASSLRQGATDTQYF. The DNA of the CDR3 is TGTGCCAGCAGTTTGAGGCAGGGTGCGACAGATACGCAGTATTTT.